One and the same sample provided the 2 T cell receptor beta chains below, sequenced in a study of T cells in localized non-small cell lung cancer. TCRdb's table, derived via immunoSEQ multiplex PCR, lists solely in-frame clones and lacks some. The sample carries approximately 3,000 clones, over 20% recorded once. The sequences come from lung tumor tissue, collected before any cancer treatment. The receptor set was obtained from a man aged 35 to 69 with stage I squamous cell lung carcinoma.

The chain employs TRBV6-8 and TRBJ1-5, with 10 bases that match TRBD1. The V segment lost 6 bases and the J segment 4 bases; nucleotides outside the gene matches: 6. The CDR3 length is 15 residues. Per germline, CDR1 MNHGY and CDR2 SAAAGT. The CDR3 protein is CASRMDRGGNQPQHF. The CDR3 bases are TGTGCCAGCAGGATGGACAGGGGGGGAAATCAGCCCCAGCATTTT.

In nucleotides, the CDR3 is TGTGCCAGCAGCTTAGGGGGGACTACGGGTGCAAATACGCAGTATTTT. It translates to CASSLGGTTGANTQYF. V and J are TRBV11-3 and TRBJ2-3; 7 bases are a match to TRBD2. The germline CDR1 and CDR2 sequences are SGHNT and YENEEA. The V and J ends lost 1 base and 7 bases, in that order; junction bases with no gene match: 11. The CDR3 is made up of 16 amino acids.